Detailed here is one T cell receptor (beta chain). Antigen unknown. This specimen belongs to a study of cytomegalovirus exposure and HLA in healthy donors. Study-wide points: Through in vitro validation, three CMV-associated chains were shown to be specific for CMV antigens. The sole available immune exposure information was CMV serostatus. Excluded were some V segments that proved indistinguishable, including TRBV6-2 and TRBV6-3. In a later analysis, parvovirus B19, influenza, CMV and Epstein-Barr virus appeared linked to several top co-occurrence clusters.

The study ran its PCR with 60 Vbeta and 13 Jbeta primers. Method: immunoSEQ multiplex PCR; TCRdb's copy keeps in-frame clones and lacks some. Of about 180,000 clones listed, roughly 75% are singletons. Trimming removed 0 bases at V and 11 bases at J, with 11 bases between. The CDR3 is made up of 13 amino acids. Germline assignment: CDR1 SGHDT and CDR2 YYEEEE. Material: PBMCs. This sequence originates from a man between 40 and 49 years old in good health and CMV-seronegative. The V and J genes are TRBV5-6 and TRBJ1-4; weak D call: TRBD1 (5 bases). The CDR3 is CASSLDRFGKLFF. CDR3 nucleotides: TGTGCCAGCAGCTTGGACAGGTTCGGTAAACTGTTTTTT. The variable domain in full, completed from reference TRBV5-6 and TRBJ1-4, reads DAGVTQSPTHLIKTRGQQVTLRCSPKSGHDTVSWYQQALGQGPQFIFQYYEEEERQRGNFPDRFSGHQFPNYSSELNVNALLLGDSALYLCASSLDRFGKLFFGSGTQLSVL.